This record looks at one TCR beta chain sequence and its context. The entry originates in a study of control samples from healthy donors and cancer patients. Libraries were prepared by immunoSEQ multiplex PCR; TCRdb keeps only in-frame clonotypes and omits some of them. The top ten hold under 7.5% of the sample, which has some 79,000 clones, about 88% seen once. The CDR3 spans 12 residues. The V gene's germline CDR1 is MNHEY and CDR2 SMNVEV (reference sequence). Trimming cost V 6 bases and J 10 bases, with 15 bases left between them. What was sequenced was blood. This clonotype was sampled from a man between 45 and 60 years old in good health. The V call is TRBV27, the J call TRBJ1-1, with D possibly being TRBD1 (6 bases). The CDR3 sequence: CASRDSLRGAFF. CDR3 DNA: TGTGCCAGCAGGGACAGCCTCCGGGGAGCTTTCTTT.